Following are 27 T cell receptor beta chains from one sample sequenced in a study of blood T cell repertoires in COVID-19. Produced via immunoSEQ multiplex PCR; TCRdb's table is partial and in-frame only. The table lists about 250,000 clones, about nine tenths of them singletons. Material for sequencing was peripheral blood. The receptors originated from a woman in her twenties or thirties with COVID-19, enrolled during active disease.

The CDR3 here is CACAPGVWDNEQFF. The CDR3 DNA is TGTGCCTGCGCGCCCGGGGTTTGGGACAATGAGCAGTTCTTC. The chain joins TRBV3-1 (or the pseudogene TRBV3-2) to TRBJ2-1; tentatively, D is TRBD2 (5 bases). The CDR3 is 14 residues long. Looked up from germline, CDR1 is LGHDT and CDR2 is YNNKEL (reference sequence). V was pared by 11 bases and J by 5 bases, with 19 bases between.

CDR3 bases: TGTGCCACTCGGGAGGACTATAATTCACCCCTCCACTTT. This gives the protein CATREDYNSPLHF. The V gene is TRBV6-5, the J gene TRBJ1-6; D gene uncertain. The V gene's germline CDR1 is MNHEY and CDR2 SVGAGI. Between the trimmed V and J ends, which lost 10 bases and 3 bases, there was a span of 10 bases. CDR3 length equals 13 residues.

This chain connects TRBV7-8 to TRBJ1-3; D is possibly TRBD1 (6 bases). Between the trimmed V and J ends, which lost 4 bases and 2 bases, there was a span of 12 bases. CDR3 size: 15 residues. Germline assignment: CDR1 SGHVS and CDR2 FQNEAQ. The CDR3 spells CASSSRTAPGNTIYF. The CDR3 DNA follows: TGTGCCAGCAGCTCCCGGACAGCCCCTGGAAACACCATATATTTT.

The gene calls are TRBV11-3 and TRBJ1-2, with unresolved D. Deletions cut 8 bases from V and 4 bases from J, with 11 bases between. CDR1 and CDR2 (germline): SGHNT, YENEEA. The CDR3 has 12 amino acids. The CDR3 reads CASGGGSYGYTF. In DNA, the CDR3 is TGTGCCAGCGGTGGCGGATCCTATGGCTACACCTTC.

This chain's CDR3 is CASSHPAAGGTGELFF. CDR3 sequence (DNA): TGTGCCAGCAGCCATCCCGCAGCGGGAGGGACCGGGGAGCTGTTTTTT. The chain uses TRBV11-2 and TRBJ2-2; TRBD2 matches 10 bases. The CDR3 runs 16 residues. J gave up 5 bases and V 5 bases, and 8 bases lay outside the gene matches. CDR1 SGHAT and CDR2 FQNNGV come from the germline V gene.

The chain links TRBV7-8 to TRBJ1-2; D ambiguous. V was cut by 2 bases and J by 2 bases, with 9 bases left in between. Germline-derived CDR1 and CDR2 are SGHVS and FQNEAQ. The CDR3 length is 14 residues. The CDR3 bases are TGTGCCAGCAGCTTAAGACGGGGAAACTATGGCTACACCTTC. Translated, it gives CASSLRRGNYGYTF.

This clone was observed a handful of times. The chain couples TRBV5-1 to TRBJ2-5; the match to TRBD2 covers 10 bases. The CDR3 loop spans 17 amino acids. The ends lost 4 bases at V and 1 base at J; junction bases unmatched: 10. Germline assignment: CDR1 SGHRS and CDR2 YFSETQ. DNA of the CDR3: TGCGCCAGCAGCGGCGGCCTAGCGGGAGCCCCCCAAGAGACCCAGTACTTC. It codes for CASSGGLAGAPQETQYF.

This clone was seen once. The CDR3 DNA is TGTGCCATCAGTGACCTCCTGACAGGGGGCTACGAGCAGTACTTC. This gives the protein CAISDLLTGGYEQYF. The J gene is TRBJ2-7, the V gene TRBV10-3, with 9 bases aligning to TRBD1. The CDR3 consists of 15 residues. Germline V gene sequence: CDR1 ENHRY, CDR2 SYGVKD. The V segment lost 3 bases and the J segment 3 bases; nucleotides outside the gene matches: 6.

The chain combines TRBV28 with TRBJ1-1; 10 positions match TRBD1. The ends lost 5 bases at V and 0 bases at J; junction bases unmatched: 3. The CDR3 covers 15 residues. The germline CDR1 and CDR2 sequences are MDHEN and SYDVKM. CDR3 in amino acids: CASSRDRGLNTEAFF. CDR3 coding DNA: TGTGCCAGCAGTCGGGACAGGGGTTTGAACACTGAAGCTTTCTTT.

The V call is TRBV20-1, the J call TRBJ2-5, with 9 bases fitting TRBD2. V shed 3 bases, J shed 5 bases, and the junction held 7 bases outside the gene matches. This CDR3 comprises 14 residues. Germline assignment: CDR1 DFQATT and CDR2 SNEGSKA (reference sequence). The CDR3 protein is CSASGGREIETQYF. CDR3 coding DNA: TGCAGTGCTAGTGGCGGGAGGGAGATCGAGACCCAGTACTTC.

J is TRBJ2-7 and V is TRBV29-1; TRBD1 matches at 10 bases. The junction had 12 bases not matched to a gene; V was cut back by 3 bases and J by 7 bases. CDR3 length: 15 residues. Germline loops: CDR1 SQVTM, CDR2 ANQGSEA. The CDR3 nucleotides read TGCAGCGTTGACCTACGGGACAGGGGCCATTGGGAGCAGTACTTC. Residues: CSVDLRDRGHWEQYF.

The chain couples TRBV5-1 to TRBJ2-3; 7 bases align to TRBD2. Trimming removed 0 bases from V and 2 bases from J; junction bases left unmatched: 3. From germline, CDR1 is SGHRS and CDR2 YFSETQ. This CDR3 region has 15 residues. CDR3 in amino acids: CASSLGLAVTDTQYF. The CDR3 DNA reads as TGCGCCAGCAGCTTGGGTCTAGCGGTCACAGATACGCAGTATTTT.

This sequence joins TRBV11-2 and TRBJ2-5; possible D gene TRBD1, 6 bases. Germline V gives CDR1 SGHAT, CDR2 FQNNGV. Trimming removed 1 base at V and 5 bases at J, with 17 bases between. The CDR3 is 16 residues long. This CDR3 is CASSLGAGRRGETQYF. The CDR3 DNA reads as TGTGCCAGCAGCTTAGGTGCCGGAAGAAGGGGGGAGACCCAGTACTTC.

The DNA of the CDR3 is TGTGCCACCAGTCCACTACAGGGGCCCGGGGAGCTGTTTTTT. Its protein product is CATSPLQGPGELFF. V and J are TRBV24-1 and TRBJ2-2, with 7 bases fitting TRBD1. CDR1 is KGHDR, CDR2 SFDVKD, per germline. V was pared by 6 bases and J by 6 bases, with 6 bases of the junction left unmatched. The CDR3 length is 14 residues.

This clone came up once. This chain uses TRBV7-2 with TRBJ2-7, with 8 bases lining up with TRBD1. This CDR3 is built from 14 residues. The trim removed 3 bases at V and 4 bases at J, leaving 5 bases unmatched. The germline CDR1 and CDR2 sequences are SGHTA and FQGNSA. This CDR3 reads CASSFEQGVYEQYF. The DNA of the CDR3 is TGTGCCAGCAGCTTTGAACAGGGGGTATACGAGCAGTACTTC.

This chain connects TRBV2 to TRBJ2-1; 8 bases agree with TRBD2. Germline V gene data show CDR1 as SNHLY and CDR2 as FYNNEI. This CDR3 comprises 13 residues. The junction had 4 bases not matched to a gene; V was cut back by 5 bases and J by 7 bases. The CDR3 DNA follows: TGTGCCAGCAGTTACGGACTAGCTAATGAGCAGTTCTTC. This codes for CASSYGLANEQFF.

This clone came up a few times. The chain uses TRBV5-1 and TRBJ2-3; TRBD2 aligns across 8 bases. The ends lost 4 bases at V and 4 bases at J; junction bases unmatched: 11. The germline V gene has CDR1 SGHRS and CDR2 YFSETQ. CDR3 length: 16 residues. CDR3: CASSPIPGGTSDTQYF. DNA for the CDR3: TGCGCCAGCAGCCCCATCCCGGGGGGGACCTCAGATACGCAGTATTTT.

The V call is TRBV9, the J call TRBJ1-2; D is perhaps TRBD1 (6 bases). Trimming took 4 bases from V and 6 from J, leaving 10 bases between them. CDR1 and CDR2 (germline): SGDLS, YYNGEE. The CDR3 totals 12 residues. CDR3 bases: TGTGCCAGCAGCACCCGACAGGATGGCTACACCTTC. This translates into CASSTRQDGYTF.

The V call is TRBV5-4, the J call TRBJ1-1; 7 bases are shared with TRBD1. J was trimmed by 6 bases and V by 1 base; bases with no gene match: 12. The germline CDR1 and CDR2 sequences are SGHNT and YYREEE (reference sequence). The CDR3 is 16 residues long. Written as DNA, the CDR3 is TGTGCCAGCAGCTTGTCAGGGGGGCGCCGGATCGCTGAAGCTTTCTTT. The encoded protein is CASSLSGGRRIAEAFF. Full variable domain (outside the CDR3, taken from reference TRBV5-4 and TRBJ1-1): ETGVTQSPTHLIKTRGQQVTLRCSSQSGHNTVSWYQQALGQGPQFIFQYYREEENGRGNFPPRFSGLQFPNYSSELNVNALELDDSALYLCASSLSGGRRIAEAFFGQGTRLTVV.

V gene TRBV29-1 combines with J gene TRBJ2-7; 7 positions agree with TRBD1. This CDR3 is built from 13 residues. Germline V gene sequence: CDR1 SQVTM, CDR2 ANQGSEA. V was clipped by 5 bases and J by 6 bases; unmatched bases: 10. The CDR3 coding sequence is TGCAGCGTTCCTGACAGGGCTGGGGTCGAGCAGTACTTC. Amino acids: CSVPDRAGVEQYF.

The rearrangement links TRBV10-1 to TRBJ1-4; a possible D gene is TRBD1 (6 bases). The V end lost 2 bases, the J end lost 0 bases, and 7 bases lay between the germline ends. The germline gives CDR1 WNHNN, CDR2 SYGVQD (reference sequence). The CDR3 sequence is 15 residues long. The CDR3 region is CASSEKGATNEKLFF. Written as DNA, the CDR3 is TGCGCCAGCAGTGAGAAGGGGGCAACTAATGAAAAACTGTTTTTT.

The V and J genes are TRBV6-5 and TRBJ2-1; TRBD1 aligns across 7 bases. Losses at the gene ends were 7 bases for V and 0 bases for J; bases not matched to a gene: 6. The CDR3 covers 15 residues. Looked up from germline, CDR1 is MNHEY and CDR2 is SVGAGI. The CDR3 is CASTRGSSSYNEQFF. Written as DNA, the CDR3 is TGTGCCAGCACCAGGGGGAGTTCCTCCTACAATGAGCAGTTCTTC.

The V call is TRBV5-8, the J call TRBJ1-4; D may be TRBD1 (5 bases). This CDR3 has 16 residues. Germline V gene data show CDR1 as SGHTS and CDR2 as YDEGEE. Trimming cost V 2 bases and J 5 bases, with 16 bases left between them. The CDR3 bases are TGTGCCAGCAGCTTAAGCGGCCGGGGGGAAAATGAAAAACTGTTTTTT. Translation: CASSLSGRGENEKLFF.

The chain combines TRBV28 with TRBJ2-1; 9 bases line up with TRBD2. The CDR3 covers 15 residues. With 6 bases clipped from V and 5 bases from J, the junction kept 8 bases outside the gene matches. Looked up from germline, CDR1 is MDHEN and CDR2 is SYDVKM. The CDR3 reads CASSSVLAGNNEQFF. The DNA for the CDR3 is TGTGCCAGCAGCTCAGTGCTAGCGGGAAACAATGAGCAGTTCTTC.

The chain recombines TRBV7-9 with TRBJ1-1; TRBD1 matches 7 bases. The V and J ends lost 5 bases and 4 bases, in that order; junction bases with no gene match: 10. This CDR3 is 15 amino acids long. The germline CDR1 and CDR2 sequences are SEHNR and FQNEAQ (reference sequence). CDR3 sequence reads: CASSPDRVGPTEAFF. DNA of the CDR3: TGTGCCAGCAGCCCAGACAGGGTGGGACCCACTGAAGCTTTCTTT.

The V and J genes are TRBV6-5 and TRBJ1-2; D is undetermined. Between the trimmed V and J ends, which lost 5 bases and 1 base, there was a span of 8 bases. CDR1 and CDR2 from the germline V gene are MNHEY and SVGAGI. The CDR3 consists of 13 residues. The CDR3 bases are TGTGCCAGCAGTAGGAGGTTTAACTATGGCTACACCTTC. Amino acid sequence: CASSRRFNYGYTF.

The chain is built from TRBV7-9 and TRBJ1-1; no definite D call. Germline V gene data show CDR1 as SEHNR and CDR2 as FQNEAQ (reference sequence). This CDR3 region has 17 residues. V shed 3 bases and J shed 5 bases, with 22 bases lying between them. The CDR3 sequence is CASSFSFVVDGMTEAFF. The DNA of the CDR3 is TGTGCCAGCAGCTTCTCGTTCGTCGTGGACGGGATGACTGAAGCTTTCTTT.